The subject of this entry is one T cell receptor beta chain. Its antigen is as yet unknown. Generated by immunoSEQ multiplex PCR, the TCRdb table keeps only in-frame clones and is missing some. The sample has some 120,000 clones, just over 90% seen once. These data come from a study of T cell responses to AZD1222 COVID-19 vaccine. Broader study findings: Spike-specific TCR breadth and depth rose after two AZD1222 doses. Donors were chiefly white British, with a greater number of females, and clonal diversity was perhaps underestimated.

The CDR3 is 13 residues long. Germline V gene lookup returns CDR1 MNHEY and CDR2 SVGEGT. V gave up 2 bases and J gave up 4 bases, with 6 bases separating them. Sequencing used peripheral blood, obtained on day 0 of AZD1222 vaccination. This TCR derives from an adult in good health. The V gene is TRBV6-2 or TRBV6-3, the J gene TRBJ2-1, with a weak D call TRBD1 (5 bases). DNA of the CDR3: TGTGCCAGCAGTTACGACAGTTACAATGAGCAGTTCTTC. It translates to CASSYDSYNEQFF.